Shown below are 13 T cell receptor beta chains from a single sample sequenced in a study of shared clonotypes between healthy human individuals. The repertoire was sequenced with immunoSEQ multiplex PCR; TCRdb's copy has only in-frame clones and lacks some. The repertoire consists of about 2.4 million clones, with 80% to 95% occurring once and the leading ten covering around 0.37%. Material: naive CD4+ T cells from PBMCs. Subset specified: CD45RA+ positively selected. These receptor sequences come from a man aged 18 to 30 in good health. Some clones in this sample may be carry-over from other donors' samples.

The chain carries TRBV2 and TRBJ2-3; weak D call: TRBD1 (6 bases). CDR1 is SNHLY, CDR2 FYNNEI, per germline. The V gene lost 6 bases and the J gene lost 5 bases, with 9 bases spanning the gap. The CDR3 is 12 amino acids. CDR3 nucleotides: TGTGCCAGCAGCACAGGGAAAGATACGCAGTATTTT. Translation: CASSTGKDTQYF.

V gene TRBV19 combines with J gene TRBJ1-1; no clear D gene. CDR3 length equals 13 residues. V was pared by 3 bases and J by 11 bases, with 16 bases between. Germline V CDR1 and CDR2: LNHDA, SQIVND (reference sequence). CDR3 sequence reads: CASSISGAVAAFF. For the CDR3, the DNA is TGTGCCAGTAGTATTAGTGGCGCGGTGGCTGCTTTCTTT.

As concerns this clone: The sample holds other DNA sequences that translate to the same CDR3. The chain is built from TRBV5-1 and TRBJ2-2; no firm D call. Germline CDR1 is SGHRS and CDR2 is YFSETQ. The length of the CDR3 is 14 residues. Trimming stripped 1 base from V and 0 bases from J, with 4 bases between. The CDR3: CASSLRSNTGELFF. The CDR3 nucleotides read TGCGCCAGCAGCTTGCGTTCGAACACCGGGGAGCTGTTTTTT.

CDR3 DNA sequence: TGTGCCAGCAGGTTAAACAGGGGGCACAATGAGCAGTTCTTC. Amino acid sequence: CASRLNRGHNEQFF. The chain is built from TRBV6-5 and TRBJ2-1; 9 bases map to TRBD1. The CDR3 totals 14 residues. Looked up from germline, CDR1 is MNHEY and CDR2 is SVGAGI. J lost 5 bases, V lost 6 bases, and 5 bases had no gene match.

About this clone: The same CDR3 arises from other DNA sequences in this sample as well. The CDR3 spells CASSLGLAGGPGELFF. The DNA for the CDR3 is TGCGCCAGCAGCTTAGGCCTAGCGGGAGGCCCCGGGGAGCTGTTTTTT. The V gene is TRBV5-1, the J gene TRBJ2-2, with TRBD2 identical over 11 bases. This CDR3 spans 16 amino acids. Trimming cost V 2 bases and J 6 bases; bases outside gene matches: 6. Germline CDR1 and CDR2: SGHRS and YFSETQ.

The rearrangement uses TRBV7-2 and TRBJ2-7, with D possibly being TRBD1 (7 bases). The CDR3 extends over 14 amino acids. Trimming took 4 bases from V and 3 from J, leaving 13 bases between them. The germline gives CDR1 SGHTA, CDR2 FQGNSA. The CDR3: CASSSRDSFYEQYF. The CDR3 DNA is TGTGCCAGCAGCTCGCGGGACAGTTTCTACGAGCAGTACTTC.

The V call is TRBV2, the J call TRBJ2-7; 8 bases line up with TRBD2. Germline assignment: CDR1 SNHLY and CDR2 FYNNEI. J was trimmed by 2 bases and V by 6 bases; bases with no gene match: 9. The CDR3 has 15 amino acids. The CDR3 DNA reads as TGTGCCAGCAGCACGCCTAGCGGGCCGACCTACGAGCAGTACTTC. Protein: CASSTPSGPTYEQYF.

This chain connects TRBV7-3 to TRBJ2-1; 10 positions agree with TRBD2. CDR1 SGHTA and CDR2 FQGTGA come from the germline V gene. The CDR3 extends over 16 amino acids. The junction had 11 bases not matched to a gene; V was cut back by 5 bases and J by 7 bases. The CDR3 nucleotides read TGTGCCAGCAGCCCAAGGGGGGCTAGCGGGAGTAATGAGCAGTTCTTC. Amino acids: CASSPRGASGSNEQFF.

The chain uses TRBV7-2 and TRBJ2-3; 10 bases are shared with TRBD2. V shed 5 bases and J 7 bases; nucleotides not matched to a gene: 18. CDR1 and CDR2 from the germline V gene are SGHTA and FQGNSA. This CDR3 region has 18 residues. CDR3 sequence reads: CASSLTRLAGFDFNTQYF. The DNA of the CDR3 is TGTGCCAGCAGCCTCACTCGACTAGCGGGTTTCGATTTTAATACGCAGTATTTT.

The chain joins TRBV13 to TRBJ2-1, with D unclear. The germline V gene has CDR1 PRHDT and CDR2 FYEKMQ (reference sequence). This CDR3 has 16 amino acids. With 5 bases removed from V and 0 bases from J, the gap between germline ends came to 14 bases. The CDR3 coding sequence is TGTGCCAGCAGCATGCGACTTGTGAGCTCCTACAATGAGCAGTTCTTC. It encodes CASSMRLVSSYNEQFF. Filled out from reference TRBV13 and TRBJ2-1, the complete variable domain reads AAGVIQSPRHLIKEKRETATLKCYPIPRHDTVYWYQQGPGQDPQFLISFYEKMQSDKGSIPDRFSAQQFSDYHSELNMSSLELGDSALYFCASSMRLVSSYNEQFFGPGTRLTVL.

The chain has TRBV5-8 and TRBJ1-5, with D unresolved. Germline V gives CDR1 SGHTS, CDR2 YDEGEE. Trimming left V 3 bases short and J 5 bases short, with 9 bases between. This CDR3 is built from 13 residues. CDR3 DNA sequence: TGTGCCAGCAGCTCCGCAATCGATCAGCCCCAGCATTTT. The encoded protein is CASSSAIDQPQHF.

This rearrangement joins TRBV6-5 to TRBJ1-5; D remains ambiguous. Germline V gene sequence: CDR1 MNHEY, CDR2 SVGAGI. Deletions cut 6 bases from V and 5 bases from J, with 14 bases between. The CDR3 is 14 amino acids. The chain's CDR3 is CASRGRASDQPQHF. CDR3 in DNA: TGTGCCAGCAGGGGCCGGGCCTCCGATCAGCCCCAGCATTTT.

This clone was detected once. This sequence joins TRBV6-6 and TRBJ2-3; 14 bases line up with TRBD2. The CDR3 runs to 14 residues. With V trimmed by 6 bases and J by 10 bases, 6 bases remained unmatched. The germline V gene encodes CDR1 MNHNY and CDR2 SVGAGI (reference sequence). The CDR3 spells CASRGLAGVVAQYF. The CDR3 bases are TGTGCCAGCAGGGGACTAGCGGGAGTAGTGGCGCAGTATTTT.